This TCR beta chain was sequenced for a study of CD8+ T cells in alopecia areata. Sorting from PBMCs produced CD4+ and CD8+ T cells. General study points: Clonality was higher in lesional than normal scalp, especially in alopecia totalis/universalis. Between patients, shared TCR sequences were less clear than in mice. This was possibly due in part to HLA diversity in the patient population. Scalp sequencing captures resident alphabeta T cells of normal skin too.

Reverse transcription of extracted RNA yielded cDNA, which provided the sequencing template. Here immunoSEQ multiplex PCR was the method, and the copy in TCRdb shows in-frame clones only, minus some. The data contain roughly 100,000 clones, approximately 58% of them singletons. Worth noting for this clone: Its antigen is as yet unknown.

V was clipped by 6 bases and J by 6 bases, with 21 bases between them. The CDR3 sequence is 16 residues long. The V gene's germline CDR1 is MNHEY and CDR2 SMNVEV (reference sequence). The material sequenced was CD4+ T cells sorted from blood. This sequence was found in a human donor in good health. J is TRBJ2-4 and V is TRBV27; D is unclear. Written as DNA, the CDR3 is TGTGCCAGCAGCCTATCTGGAGTGGGCACCGGAAACATTCAGTACTTC. Translated: CASSLSGVGTGNIQYF.